These 30 T cell receptor beta chains were sequenced from one sample in a study of T cell responses to AZD1222 COVID-19 vaccine. This table comes from immunoSEQ multiplex PCR, and its TCRdb copy is limited to in-frame clones, with some not included. The sample records more than 95,000 clones, 70% to 90% being singletons. The specimen comprised peripheral blood, sampled on day 0 of AZD1222 vaccination. All receptors come from an adult in good health.

The rearrangement links TRBV10-3 to TRBJ2-3; D is tentatively TRBD1 or TRBD2 (7 bases each). Germline assignment: CDR1 ENHRY and CDR2 SYGVKD. V lost 10 bases to trimming and J lost 6 bases, with 14 bases between them. CDR3 length: 12 amino acids. As DNA, the CDR3 is TGTGCCACGCAGGGGGGGGCCGATACGCAGTATTTT. It translates to CATQGGADTQYF.

This chain connects TRBV6-2 or TRBV6-3 to TRBJ2-1, with TRBD2 matching 11 bases. The CDR3 contains 16 residues. Looked up from germline, CDR1 is MNHEY and CDR2 is SVGEGT. V lost 3 bases to trimming and J lost 4 bases; unmatched junction nucleotides: 5. The CDR3 coding sequence is TGTGCCAGCAGTTATCCAGGGACTAGCGGATACAATGAGCAGTTCTTC. It is translated as CASSYPGTSGYNEQFF.

The chain combines TRBV20-1 with TRBJ2-3; D unresolved. This CDR3 spans 15 amino acids. CDR1 and CDR2 from the germline V gene are DFQATT and SNEGSKA (reference sequence). Deletions cut 3 bases from V and 4 bases from J, with 17 bases between. CDR3 DNA sequence: TGCAGTGCTAGTCAGGCTAGTAGAACTCCAGATACGCAGTATTTT. It is translated as CSASQASRTPDTQYF.

This chain links TRBV5-1 with TRBJ2-7; D is perhaps TRBD1 (6 bases). CDR3 size: 12 residues. The V end lost 3 bases, the J end lost 10 bases, and 14 bases lay between the germline ends. The V gene's germline CDR1 is SGHRS and CDR2 YFSETQ. CDR3 amino acids: CASSSSRDNQYF. CDR3 sequence (DNA): TGCGCCAGCAGCTCCTCACGGGACAATCAGTACTTC.

This chain connects TRBV6-5 to TRBJ2-1; D call uncertain. The CDR3 totals 13 residues. Trimming cost V 6 bases and J 5 bases, with 11 bases left between them. Germline-derived CDR1 and CDR2 are MNHEY and SVGAGI. The CDR3 is CASRVLPNNEQFF. The CDR3 DNA reads TGTGCCAGCAGAGTTTTGCCAAACAATGAGCAGTTCTTC.

As DNA, the CDR3 is TGTGCCAGCAGCTTACCAATCAGGGGACCAATCGAGCAGTACTTC. It encodes CASSLPIRGPIEQYF. The chain recombines TRBV7-8 with TRBJ2-7; TRBD1 might be the D (6 bases). Trimming took off 2 bases at V and 6 bases at J, with 17 bases between the two ends. This CDR3 has 15 residues. Germline V lookup: CDR1 SGHVS, CDR2 FQNEAQ.

The V and J genes are TRBV11-1 and TRBJ1-3; 7 positions match TRBD1. V lost 3 bases to trimming and J lost 4 bases; unmatched junction nucleotides: 6. The CDR3 sequence is 15 residues long. The germline V gene has CDR1 SGHAT and CDR2 FQDESV (reference sequence). CDR3 bases: TGTGCCAGCAGCTTGGAAGGGGGCTCCGGAAACACCATATATTTT. It encodes CASSLEGGSGNTIYF. Using reference TRBV11-1 and TRBJ1-3 for the parts outside the CDR3, the full variable domain is EAEVAQSPRYKITEKSQAVAFWCDPISGHATLYWYRQILGQGPELLVQFQDESVVDDSQLPKDRFSAERLKGVDSTLKIQPAELGDSAMYLCASSLEGGSGNTIYFGEGSWLTVV.

The V gene is TRBV3-1 (or the pseudogene TRBV3-2), the J gene TRBJ1-6; D may be TRBD1 (5 bases). Germline V CDR1 and CDR2: LGHDT, YNNKEL (reference sequence). The V end lost 1 base, the J end lost 10 bases, and 8 bases lay between the germline ends. CDR3 length: 13 amino acids. CDR3 nucleotides: TGTGCCAGCAGCCAAGCCGCAGGGTCACCCCTCCACTTT. This translates into CASSQAAGSPLHF.

The chain joins TRBV4-1 to TRBJ2-7, with D maybe TRBD2 (6 bases). This CDR3 has 16 amino acids. CDR1 and CDR2 from the germline V gene are MGHRA and YSYEKL. The V and J ends lost 0 bases and 3 bases respectively, with 15 bases between them. The CDR3 region has the DNA TGCGCCAGCAGCCAAGACGGGGCTAGCGCCTTCTACGAGCAGTACTTC. Translation gives CASSQDGASAFYEQYF.

For the CDR3, the DNA is TGCGCCAGCAGCCAAGGGGGTAATTCACCCCTCCACTTT. Translation: CASSQGGNSPLHF. The chain joins TRBV5-1 to TRBJ1-6; weak D call: TRBD1 (6 bases). Germline V lookup: CDR1 SGHRS, CDR2 YFSETQ. Trimming pared 4 bases from V and 6 bases from J, leaving 8 bases between. The CDR3 extends over 13 amino acids. Combining the CDR3 with reference TRBV5-1 and TRBJ1-6 gives the whole variable domain KAGVTQTPRYLIKTRGQQVTLSCSPISGHRSVSWYQQTPGQGLQFLFEYFSETQRNKGNFPGRFSGRQFSNSRSEMNVSTLELGDSALYLCASSQGGNSPLHFGNGTRLTVT.

This chain uses TRBV3-1 (or the pseudogene TRBV3-2) with TRBJ2-5; D is perhaps TRBD1 (6 bases). The CDR3 length is 14 residues. V was cut by 1 base and J by 4 bases, with 10 bases left in between. Per germline, CDR1 LGHDT and CDR2 YNNKEL (reference sequence). CDR3 amino acids: CASSQGRGGETQYF. CDR3 bases: TGTGCCAGCAGCCAAGGCAGGGGTGGAGAGACCCAGTACTTC.

This sequence joins TRBV5-6 and TRBJ1-2; D unclear. The CDR3 loop spans 14 amino acids. Trimming shortened V by 1 base and J by 2 bases, and 9 bases separated the two germline ends. Germline CDR1 reads SGHDT; CDR2 reads YYEEEE. The chain's CDR3 is CASSLLPANYGYTF. The CDR3 nucleotides read TGTGCCAGCAGCTTGCTCCCGGCCAACTATGGCTACACCTTC.

The gene calls are TRBV5-1 and TRBJ2-7; D may be TRBD2 (6 bases). Between the trimmed V and J ends, which lost 5 bases and 2 bases, there was a span of 14 bases. CDR3 length: 14 amino acids. The germline V gene has CDR1 SGHRS and CDR2 YFSETQ. The CDR3 coding sequence is TGCGCCAGCAGTCGGGCTAGGGAGGCCTACGAGCAGTACTTC. Translation: CASSRAREAYEQYF. The whole variable domain, filled in from reference TRBV5-1 and TRBJ2-7, reads KAGVTQTPRYLIKTRGQQVTLSCSPISGHRSVSWYQQTPGQGLQFLFEYFSETQRNKGNFPGRFSGRQFSNSRSEMNVSTLELGDSALYLCASSRAREAYEQYFGPGTRLTVT.

The V and J genes are TRBV2 and TRBJ1-6, with D perhaps TRBD1 (6 bases). This CDR3 is built from 15 residues. V gave up 7 bases and J gave up 10 bases, with 20 bases separating them. Germline CDR1 and CDR2: SNHLY and FYNNEI. CDR3 sequence: CASMPQGGVGSPLHF. DNA for the CDR3: TGTGCCAGCATGCCACAGGGCGGAGTAGGCTCACCCCTCCACTTT.

The chain is built from TRBV7-3 and TRBJ1-1, with D maybe TRBD1 (5 bases). The germline gives CDR1 SGHTA, CDR2 FQGTGA. The V end lost 5 bases, the J end lost 2 bases, and 9 bases lay between the germline ends. The CDR3 has 13 residues. The CDR3 region is CASSNQGNTEAFF. CDR3 coding DNA: TGTGCCAGCAGCAATCAGGGTAACACTGAAGCTTTCTTT.

V and J are TRBV11-1 and TRBJ2-2, with a possible D match to TRBD2 (5 bases). The CDR3 length is 16 residues. Germline CDR1 is SGHAT and CDR2 is FQDESV (reference sequence). V was cut by 1 base and J by 4 bases, with 13 bases left in between. The CDR3 bases are TGTGCCAGCAGCTTAGAAGACGGGGTAATCACCGGGGAGCTGTTTTTT. This encodes CASSLEDGVITGELFF.

The J gene is TRBJ1-4, the V gene TRBV24-1; D unclear. The germline V gene has CDR1 KGHDR and CDR2 SFDVKD. Trimming cost V 8 bases and J 4 bases, with 13 bases left between them. The CDR3 consists of 14 residues. The CDR3 region is CATTRYALNEKLFF. The DNA of the CDR3 is TGTGCCACCACACGGTATGCTCTTAATGAAAAACTGTTTTTT.

The chain has TRBV5-1 and TRBJ1-1, with TRBD1 as a possible D gene (5 bases). The CDR3 is 14 residues long. V lost 1 base, J lost 0 bases, and 7 bases lay in between. The V gene's germline CDR1 is SGHRS and CDR2 YFSETQ. CDR3 sequence reads: CASSLTGLNTEAFF. CDR3 sequence (DNA): TGCGCCAGCAGCTTGACAGGCTTGAACACTGAAGCTTTCTTT. The whole variable domain, filled in from reference TRBV5-1 and TRBJ1-1, reads KAGVTQTPRYLIKTRGQQVTLSCSPISGHRSVSWYQQTPGQGLQFLFEYFSETQRNKGNFPGRFSGRQFSNSRSEMNVSTLELGDSALYLCASSLTGLNTEAFFGQGTRLTVV.

This chain links TRBV7-2 with TRBJ2-3, with 8 bases identical to TRBD2. From germline, CDR1 is SGHTA and CDR2 FQGNSA. CDR3 size: 15 residues. J was trimmed by 5 bases and V by 3 bases; bases with no gene match: 7. The CDR3 is CASSFRGGRIDTQYF. For the CDR3, the DNA is TGTGCCAGCAGCTTTCGGGGGGGACGGATAGATACGCAGTATTTT.

This chain uses TRBV16 with TRBJ1-4; D might be TRBD1 (6 bases). This CDR3 comprises 15 residues. V lost 0 bases and J 6 bases, leaving 11 bases between the germline ends. Germline V CDR1 and CDR2: KGHSY, FQNENV. The CDR3 protein is CASSQSRGRDEKLFF. The CDR3 DNA reads TGTGCCAGCAGCCAATCCCGGGGGCGCGATGAAAAACTGTTTTTT.

The chain joins TRBV6-1 to TRBJ2-3; 8 nucleotides align to TRBD1. Germline V lookup: CDR1 MNHNS, CDR2 SASEGT. Trimming took 3 bases from V and 5 from J; bases not matched to a gene: 7. The CDR3 sequence is 15 residues long. CDR3 sequence (DNA): TGTGCCAGCAGTGAGATCAGGGGGCGCAGAGATACGCAGTATTTT. Its translation: CASSEIRGRRDTQYF.

The chain joins TRBV2 to TRBJ1-3; D unresolved. Trimming pared 3 bases from V and 4 bases from J, leaving 16 bases between. The CDR3 has 16 amino acids. Germline assignment: CDR1 SNHLY and CDR2 FYNNEI. The CDR3 sequence: CASSDPGLRSGNTIYF. The CDR3 coding sequence is TGTGCCAGCAGTGACCCTGGTCTGAGGTCCGGAAACACCATATATTTT.

V usage is TRBV30 and J usage is TRBJ2-7, with 7 bases identical to TRBD1. CDR1 is GTSNPN and CDR2 is SVGIG in the germline V gene (reference sequence). The CDR3 covers 15 residues. Trimming removed 3 bases from V and 1 base from J; junction bases left unmatched: 9. The CDR3 DNA is TGTGCCTGGAGGAGAACAGGGGCGCTATCCTACGAGCAGTACTTC. It is translated as CAWRRTGALSYEQYF.

The chain employs TRBV6-6 and TRBJ1-2; 9 nucleotides align to TRBD1. V gave up 6 bases and J gave up 4 bases; unmatched junction bases: 3. Germline CDR1 is MNHNY and CDR2 is SVGAGI (reference sequence). The CDR3 is 13 residues long. The CDR3 spells CASSWDRVYGYTF. The CDR3 DNA reads as TGTGCCAGCAGCTGGGACAGGGTCTATGGCTACACCTTC.

The chain joins TRBV28 to TRBJ2-7; the D gene is possibly TRBD2 (6 bases). Germline-derived CDR1 and CDR2 are MDHEN and SYDVKM. Trimming shortened V by 9 bases and J by 3 bases, and 15 bases separated the two germline ends. This CDR3 region has 13 residues. This CDR3 is CASNLPGVYEQYF. CDR3 coding DNA: TGTGCCAGTAATTTGCCGGGGGTCTACGAGCAGTACTTC.

The CDR3 nucleotides are TGTGCCAGCAGGTCAGGGTTCGGCTACACCTTC. This encodes CASRSGFGYTF. The V gene is TRBV6-5, the J gene TRBJ1-2; maybe TRBD1 (5 bases). V was shortened by 6 bases and J by 8 bases, with 10 bases between the two germline ends. The CDR3 length is 11 residues. Germline V gives CDR1 MNHEY, CDR2 SVGAGI.

J is TRBJ1-3 and V is TRBV6-5; D unclear. CDR1 and CDR2 (germline): MNHEY, SVGAGI. This CDR3 spans 15 amino acids. Trimming shortened V by 10 bases and J by 8 bases, and 24 bases separated the two germline ends. For the CDR3, the DNA is TGTGCCACAACTCCGGACGGCCGCTCGTTGCACACCATATATTTT. It yields the protein CATTPDGRSLHTIYF.

J is TRBJ2-2 and V is TRBV5-4, with D perhaps matching TRBD1 (7 bases). CDR3 size: 18 residues. Germline loops: CDR1 SGHNT, CDR2 YYREEE (reference sequence). Trimming pared 4 bases from V and 6 bases from J, leaving 25 bases between. The CDR3 here is CASSRGTRGTVSPGELFF. CDR3 DNA sequence: TGTGCCAGCAGCCGTGGGACGCGCGGGACAGTAAGTCCCGGGGAGCTGTTTTTT.

The chain combines TRBV29-1 with TRBJ1-3, with a weak D call TRBD1 (5 bases). This CDR3 contains 13 residues. Per germline, CDR1 SQVTM and CDR2 ANQGSEA. V was shortened by 8 bases and J by 4 bases, with 15 bases between the two germline ends. Written as DNA, the CDR3 is TGCAGCCTACTCAGGGTGGAGGGAAACACCATATATTTT. This encodes CSLLRVEGNTIYF.

The chain joins TRBV5-1 to TRBJ1-1; a weak D match, TRBD1 (6 bases). The germline gives CDR1 SGHRS, CDR2 YFSETQ. The CDR3 runs 14 residues. The ends were cut back, 2 bases at V and 1 base at J, with 9 bases in the middle. For the CDR3, the DNA is TGCGCCAGCAGCTTTGGGGGGCCGAACACTGAAGCTTTCTTT. Protein sequence: CASSFGGPNTEAFF.